These 22 T cell receptor beta chains share one sample of origin, sequenced in a study of early T cells in non-severe SARS-CoV-2 infection. TCRdb independently ran MiXCR on the 5' RACE reads; one entry per CDR3 protein. The repertoire holds around 81,000 distinct CDR3 sequences, with more than 13% as singletons. Source material: whole blood. The origin of the receptors is an adult who was a healthcare worker with PCR-confirmed SARS-CoV-2 infection or an uninfected control (not recorded which).

V and J are TRBV6-2 or TRBV6-3 and TRBJ1-2; D not certain. CDR3 length: 15 amino acids. CDR1 is MNHEY and CDR2 is SVGEGT in the germline V gene. Trimming took 7 bases from V and 3 from J, leaving 18 bases between them. CDR3 sequence reads: CASTNRREGYYGYTF. Written as DNA, the CDR3 is TGTGCCAGCACAAACCGGAGGGAGGGTTACTATGGCTACACCTTC.

J is TRBJ2-1 and V is TRBV7-3, with 7 bases that match TRBD1. This CDR3 has 15 amino acids. V shed 0 bases, J shed 4 bases, and the junction held 3 bases outside the gene matches. Germline CDR1 and CDR2: SGHTA and FQGTGA. CDR3 sequence: CASSLTGTAYNEQFF. DNA of the CDR3: TGTGCCAGCAGCTTAACCGGGACAGCGTACAATGAGCAGTTCTTC.

Only a few counts were recorded for this clonotype. The V gene is TRBV25-1, the J gene TRBJ1-1, with D perhaps matching TRBD1 (5 bases). The CDR3 is made up of 16 amino acids. Germline CDR1 reads MGHDK; CDR2 reads SYGVNS. V dropped 0 bases and J dropped 11 bases, with 22 bases sitting between them. The CDR3 nucleotides read TGTGCCAGCAGTGAATACCCCGTCGGTGGGGCTAGGAAGGCTTTCTTT. Translated: CASSEYPVGGARKAFF.

This sequence joins TRBV5-1 and TRBJ2-7; no clear D. Trimming took 0 bases from V and 3 from J, leaving 7 bases between them. Germline CDR1 SGHRS, CDR2 YFSETQ. The CDR3 has 13 residues. CDR3 nucleotides: TGCGCCAGCAGCTTGGGAAGGGACTACGAGCAGTACTTC. The encoded protein is CASSLGRDYEQYF.

In this sample, this clonotype turned up a few times. The chain is built from TRBV15 and TRBJ1-3; D is ambiguous. In germline, CDR1 is LNHNV, CDR2 YYDKDF (reference sequence). V lost 4 bases and J lost 0, with 13 bases in between. This CDR3 comprises 16 residues. The CDR3 loop is CATSTRPQTSGNTIYF. For the CDR3, the DNA is TGTGCCACCAGCACCCGGCCTCAGACCTCTGGAAACACCATATATTTT.

The gene calls are TRBV27 and TRBJ1-2; 7 nucleotides align to TRBD1. V lost 4 bases, J lost 10 bases, and 15 bases stayed unmatched. CDR3 length: 15 residues. CDR1 and CDR2 from the germline V gene are MNHEY and SMNVEV (reference sequence). The CDR3 reads CASSSAPTGPPDYTF. DNA of the CDR3: TGTGCCAGCAGTTCGGCCCCGACAGGGCCTCCAGACTACACCTTC.

This clonotype was seen a few times. This chain's CDR3 is CACAGGMTDTQYF. DNA for the CDR3: TGTGCCTGTGCGGGGGGAATGACAGATACGCAGTATTTT. The chain joins TRBV30 to TRBJ2-3; 8 bases map to TRBD2. V gave up 6 bases and J gave up 3 bases; unmatched junction bases: 5. The germline CDR1 and CDR2 sequences are GTSNPN and SVGIG (reference sequence). There are 13 residues in the CDR3. The full variable domain, in which reference TRBV30 and TRBJ2-3 provide the parts outside the CDR3, is SQTIHQWPATLVQPVGSPLSLECTVEGTSNPNLYWYRQAAGRGLQLLFYSVGIGQISSEVPQNLSASRPQDRQFILSSKKLLLSDSGFYLCACAGGMTDTQYFGPGTRLTVL.

This clonotype was picked up many times. The chain combines TRBV20-1 with TRBJ2-7, with a possible D match to TRBD1 (5 bases). Looked up from germline, CDR1 is DFQATT and CDR2 is SNEGSKA (reference sequence). V lost 5 bases and J lost 2, with 10 bases in between. This CDR3 spans 12 amino acids. CDR3 in amino acids: CSAVRAPYEQYF. CDR3 DNA: TGCAGTGCTGTCAGGGCCCCCTACGAGCAGTACTTC.

The V call is TRBV12-3 or TRBV12-4, the J call TRBJ2-7; D is unclear. Trimming took off 3 bases at V and 1 base at J, with 7 bases between the two ends. This CDR3 contains 13 residues. The DNA of the CDR3 is TGTGCCAGCAGTTTCGGGCCGTCCTACGAGCAGTACTTC. Translation: CASSFGPSYEQYF.

This clonotype was seen at least ten times. The chain has TRBV6-5 and TRBJ2-2; D remains ambiguous. The V gene lost 6 bases and the J gene lost 1 base, with 6 bases spanning the gap. Germline V CDR1 and CDR2: MNHEY, SVGAGI. The CDR3 is 13 amino acids. CDR3 nucleotide sequence: TGTGCCAGCAGCTCCATGAACACCGGGGAGCTGTTTTTT. It translates to CASSSMNTGELFF.

The chain recombines TRBV15 with TRBJ2-3; TRBD2 agrees at 7 bases. CDR1 is LNHNV and CDR2 is YYDKDF in the germline V gene (reference sequence). V lost 0 bases and J lost 3; bases outside the gene matches: 6. The CDR3 runs 16 residues. The CDR3 DNA reads as TGTGCCACCAGCAGAGAACTAGCGAGCAAAACAGATACGCAGTATTTT. As protein: CATSRELASKTDTQYF.

This clonotype was found a few times. The gene calls are TRBV29-1 and TRBJ2-3; no clear D. The length of the CDR3 is 14 residues. Per germline, CDR1 SQVTM and CDR2 ANQGSEA. V was cut by 7 bases and J by 6 bases, with 20 bases left in between. The CDR3 sequence is CSALDPLAADTQYF. CDR3 bases: TGCAGCGCCCTGGACCCGTTAGCTGCTGATACGCAGTATTTT.

The chain is built from TRBV9 and TRBJ2-4; a weak D match, TRBD2 (5 bases). The V end lost 0 bases, the J end lost 1 base, and 11 bases lay between the germline ends. The germline V gene has CDR1 SGDLS and CDR2 YYNGEE. The CDR3 extends over 16 amino acids. CDR3 sequence (DNA): TGTGCCAGCAGCGTAGACGGTTCGGGGGCCAAAAACATTCAGTACTTC. Its translation is CASSVDGSGAKNIQYF. The full variable domain, rest sourced from reference TRBV9 and TRBJ2-4, is DSGVTQTPKHLITATGQRVTLRCSPRSGDLSVYWYQQSLDQGLQFLIQYYNGEERAKGNILERFSAQQFPDLHSELNLSSLELGDSALYFCASSVDGSGAKNIQYFGAGTRLSVL.

This clonotype was seen only a few times. CDR3 DNA sequence: TGTGCCAGCAGTGCACTACCGGGACAGGGCACAGATACGCAGTATTTT. It codes for CASSALPGQGTDTQYF. The J gene is TRBJ2-3, the V gene TRBV27, with 8 bases lining up with TRBD1. The CDR3 spans 16 residues. Germline CDR1 is MNHEY and CDR2 is SMNVEV (reference sequence). V trimming: 5 bases; J trimming: 1 base; junction bases outside the gene matches: 8.

This clonotype occurred a few times. The CDR3: CASSPTGLRSPLHF. The CDR3 DNA reads as TGTGCCAGCAGCCCAACAGGATTGCGCTCACCCCTCCACTTT. The chain carries TRBV12-3 or TRBV12-4 and TRBJ1-6; D is possibly TRBD1 (5 bases). The ends were cut back, 6 bases at V and 10 bases at J, with 16 bases in the middle. The CDR3 runs to 14 residues.

This clonotype has a count of ten or more. This chain uses TRBV5-6 with TRBJ2-1, with TRBD2 matching 12 bases. The germline V gene has CDR1 SGHDT and CDR2 YYEEEE. The CDR3 consists of 18 residues. V lost 0 bases to trimming and J lost 4 bases; unmatched junction nucleotides: 8. The CDR3 DNA reads TGTGCCAGCAGCTTGGAACTCGGACTAGCGGGGAATTACAATGAGCAGTTCTTC. Residues: CASSLELGLAGNYNEQFF.

This clonotype occurred a few times. The V and J genes are TRBV6-6 and TRBJ2-7; possible D gene TRBD2, 6 bases. This CDR3 has 15 amino acids. Trimming stripped 7 bases from V and 5 bases from J, with 21 bases between. Germline V lookup: CDR1 MNHNY, CDR2 SVGAGI (reference sequence). The CDR3, as DNA: TGTGCCAGCAAAGAAGGAGGGACCGTTACGCACGAGCAGTACTTC. Amino acid sequence: CASKEGGTVTHEQYF.

This clonotype showed up just a few times. This sequence joins TRBV7-9 and TRBJ2-7; D call uncertain. Germline V gene sequence: CDR1 SEHNR, CDR2 FQNEAQ (reference sequence). V dropped 3 bases and J dropped 0 bases, with 6 bases sitting between them. CDR3 length: 13 amino acids. The CDR3 bases are TGTGCCAGCAGCTTGGGCATCTCCTACGAGCAGTACTTC. Protein sequence: CASSLGISYEQYF.

This chain links TRBV6-2 or TRBV6-3 with TRBJ1-2; 7 bases map to TRBD1. Germline CDR1 is MNHEY and CDR2 is SVGEGT. The V and J ends lost 8 bases and 6 bases, in that order; junction bases with no gene match: 9. The CDR3 is 13 residues long. The CDR3 region has the DNA TGTGCCAGCGAGCCGGGACAGACCAATGGCTACACCTTC. Its translation is CASEPGQTNGYTF.

The chain has TRBV6-1 and TRBJ2-2; tentative D call: TRBD2 (6 bases). The CDR3 totals 13 residues. Germline CDR1 is MNHNS and CDR2 is SASEGT. V was cut by 2 bases and J by 10 bases, with 11 bases left in between. The CDR3 region has the DNA TGTGCCAGCAGTGAAATTGGGGAGGTGGAGCTGTTTTTT. This translates into CASSEIGEVELFF.

This chain joins TRBV7-3 and TRBJ2-6; TRBD1 aligns across 7 bases. The germline V gene has CDR1 SGHTA and CDR2 FQGTGA. J lost 0 bases, V lost 5 bases, and 7 bases had no gene match. The CDR3 is made up of 17 amino acids. CDR3 DNA sequence: TGTGCCAGCAGCCCGACAGGGAGTTACTCTGGGGCCAACGTCCTGACTTTC. This sequence encodes CASSPTGSYSGANVLTF.

This chain uses TRBV5-1 with TRBJ2-1; D may be TRBD1 or TRBD2 (5 bases each). The V end was cut by 2 bases, the J end by 6 bases, with 15 bases between. The germline V gene has CDR1 SGHRS and CDR2 YFSETQ. The CDR3 covers 15 residues. CDR3 region: CASSLRDPLTNEQFF. DNA of the CDR3: TGCGCCAGCAGCTTAAGGGACCCTTTAACCAATGAGCAGTTCTTC.